The clone carrying this T cell receptor beta chain was counted many times. The sample is drawn from a study of T cells in Graves' hyperthyroidism and ophthalmopathy. Per germline, CDR1 MDHEN and CDR2 SYDVKM. V lost 6 bases to trimming and J lost 4 bases; unmatched junction nucleotides: 9. The CDR3 runs 14 residues. RNA transcripts provided the source from which TCR beta CDR3 regions were amplified. In the first-round RT-PCR of the TCR CDR3, the HTBI primer set was used. TCRdb reanalysed the multiplex PCR reads using MiXCR and keeps one entry per CDR3 protein. The table records 660,000 or so distinct CDR3 sequences, roughly 20% of them present only once.

This TCR was sampled from a man aged 30 to 39 with Graves' ophthalmopathy. The specimen sequenced was blood. This sequence joins TRBV28 and TRBJ2-7, with TRBD1 matching over 7 bases. The chain's CDR3 is CASSPPGTVYEQYF. DNA of the CDR3: TGTGCCAGCAGCCCCCCCGGGACAGTATACGAGCAGTACTTC.